The 14 T cell receptor beta chains listed next were all sequenced from one sample in a study of blood T cells in healthy people across ages. Alongside a J-beta primer mix, a sample-barcoded 5' primer served in a second PCR lasting about 7 to 11 cycles. In TCRdb, the 5' RACE reads were re-called with MiXCR into one record per CDR3 protein. Of roughly 1,800,000 distinct CDR3 sequences listed, about 50% were seen once; the top ten hold approximately 2%. Sequencing was carried out using blood. Source of these receptors: a middle-aged woman in good health.

The chain has TRBV27 and TRBJ2-1; weak D call: TRBD1 (5 bases). The V and J ends lost 6 bases and 8 bases respectively, with 14 bases between them. Germline V gene data show CDR1 as MNHEY and CDR2 as SMNVEV (reference sequence). This CDR3 spans 13 amino acids. The CDR3 DNA reads as TGTGCCAGCAGCTCAGGGTTACCTGATGAGCAGTTCTTC. Translating it yields CASSSGLPDEQFF.

The V call is TRBV20-1, the J call TRBJ2-1; possibly TRBD1 for D (6 bases). The CDR3 spans 13 residues. Germline loops: CDR1 DFQATT, CDR2 SNEGSKA (reference sequence). V gave up 4 bases and J gave up 9 bases, with 16 bases separating them. The CDR3 region is CSAKGHWRGEQFF. The CDR3 region has the DNA TGCAGTGCTAAGGGACACTGGCGCGGTGAGCAGTTCTTC.

This clonotype was observed a handful of times. The chain uses TRBV20-1 and TRBJ2-7; weak D call: TRBD1 (5 bases). With 4 bases removed from V and 2 bases from J, the gap between germline ends came to 21 bases. The length of the CDR3 is 16 residues. Germline CDR1 is DFQATT and CDR2 is SNEGSKA (reference sequence). The CDR3 sequence is CSAKSRDRPLPYEQYF. CDR3 in DNA: TGCAGTGCTAAGAGCCGAGACAGACCTCTCCCCTACGAGCAGTACTTC.

DNA of the CDR3: TGTGCCAGCCTTACTAGCGGGGTTGGCTCCTACAATGAGCAGTTCTTC. The encoded protein is CASLTSGVGSYNEQFF. The genes are TRBV6-6 and TRBJ2-1, with TRBD2 identical over 10 bases. V lost 8 bases and J lost 0; bases outside the gene matches: 7. CDR1 is MNHNY and CDR2 is SVGAGI in the germline V gene (reference sequence). The CDR3 is 16 residues long.

This clonotype was detected once. Possible read error: a much larger clone is one base away. The chain has TRBV29-1 and TRBJ2-5; 12 nucleotides line up with TRBD1. From germline, CDR1 is SQVTM and CDR2 ANQGSEA. V gave up 7 bases and J gave up 9 bases; unmatched junction bases: 18. This CDR3 region has 16 residues. CDR3 DNA sequence: TGCAGCGCCCTAGGCGTTGGGACAGGGGGCGGGGAGGCCCAGTACTTC. Translation gives CSALGVGTGGGEAQYF.

This clonotype came up a few times. The gene calls are TRBV6-5 and TRBJ2-3, with TRBD2 matching over 7 bases. This CDR3 contains 15 residues. The J segment lost 4 bases and the V segment lost 7 bases, leaving 11 bases of the junction unmatched. CDR1 is MNHEY, CDR2 SVGAGI, per germline. The CDR3 bases are TGTGCCAGCACCCCGACTGCTAGCGGCTCAGATACGCAGTATTTT. This encodes CASTPTASGSDTQYF.

This chain links TRBV27 with TRBJ1-2; the D gene is possibly TRBD1 (5 bases). CDR1 is MNHEY, CDR2 SMNVEV, per germline (reference sequence). The CDR3 is 16 amino acids. V was pared by 7 bases and J by 6 bases, with 24 bases between. CDR3 loop: CASTSAGQGGRNGYTF. Here the CDR3 DNA reads TGTGCCAGCACCTCAGCGGGGCAGGGTGGACGAAATGGCTACACCTTC.

The rearrangement uses TRBV10-3 and TRBJ2-4, with D maybe TRBD2 (6 bases). The DNA matches TRBJ2-7 better at its end, which makes the J call doubtful. Germline CDR1 and CDR2: ENHRY and SYGVKD. This CDR3 has 16 amino acids. Here the CDR3 reads CAISANEILAGGEQYF. Written as DNA, the CDR3 is TGTGCCATCAGTGCGAACGAAATACTAGCTGGCGGCGAGCAGTACTTC.

The chain has TRBV29-1 and TRBJ1-1; TRBD1 agrees at 9 bases. The V segment lost 6 bases and the J segment 0 bases; nucleotides outside the gene matches: 5. CDR1 SQVTM and CDR2 ANQGSEA come from the germline V gene. This CDR3 is built from 14 residues. For the CDR3, the DNA is TGCAGCGTGTGGACAGGGGTGATGAACACTGAAGCTTTCTTT. It translates to CSVWTGVMNTEAFF.

This clonotype was counted only a few times. The chain is built from TRBV7-2 and TRBJ2-1; tentatively, D is TRBD1 (6 bases). The CDR3 runs 15 residues. V was cut by 2 bases and J by 5 bases, with 13 bases left in between. Germline CDR1 is SGHTA and CDR2 is FQGNSA. The CDR3 region has the DNA TGTGCCAGCAGCTTAAGTGGGACACGTGACAATGAGCAGTTCTTC. Amino acid sequence: CASSLSGTRDNEQFF.

The chain has TRBV12-3 or TRBV12-4 and TRBJ2-7; tentatively, D is TRBD1 (6 bases). The CDR3 has 14 amino acids. V was trimmed by 2 bases and J by 4 bases, leaving 12 bases between them. This CDR3 reads CASSLRRGKYEQYF. The DNA of the CDR3 is TGTGCCAGCAGTTTACGTAGGGGGAAGTACGAGCAGTACTTC.

This clonotype was counted between two and nine times. This chain links TRBV6-5 with TRBJ1-2; a weak D match, TRBD1 (5 bases). The germline V gene has CDR1 MNHEY and CDR2 SVGAGI. The CDR3 is 14 residues long. Trimming took 0 bases from V and 6 from J, leaving 11 bases between them. The CDR3 spells CASSYSETEDGYTF. The DNA for the CDR3 is TGTGCCAGCAGTTACTCGGAGACAGAGGATGGCTACACCTTC.

This sequence joins TRBV7-9 and TRBJ2-3; 12 bases align to TRBD2. V lost 5 bases, J lost 5 bases, and 8 bases stayed unmatched. This CDR3 region has 16 residues. The germline gives CDR1 SEHNR, CDR2 FQNEAQ (reference sequence). In DNA, the CDR3 is TGTGCCAGCAGCCTCCGGACTAGCGGGGCGGGAGATACGCAGTATTTT. It codes for CASSLRTSGAGDTQYF.

The rearrangement links TRBV29-1 to TRBJ2-1, with D perhaps being TRBD1 or TRBD2 (5 bases each). The germline gives CDR1 SQVTM, CDR2 ANQGSEA. Trimming stripped 7 bases from V and 0 bases from J, with 13 bases between. The CDR3 is made up of 14 amino acids. The CDR3 loop reads CSAEGLASYNEQFF. DNA for the CDR3: TGCAGCGCCGAGGGGCTAGCCTCCTACAATGAGCAGTTCTTC.